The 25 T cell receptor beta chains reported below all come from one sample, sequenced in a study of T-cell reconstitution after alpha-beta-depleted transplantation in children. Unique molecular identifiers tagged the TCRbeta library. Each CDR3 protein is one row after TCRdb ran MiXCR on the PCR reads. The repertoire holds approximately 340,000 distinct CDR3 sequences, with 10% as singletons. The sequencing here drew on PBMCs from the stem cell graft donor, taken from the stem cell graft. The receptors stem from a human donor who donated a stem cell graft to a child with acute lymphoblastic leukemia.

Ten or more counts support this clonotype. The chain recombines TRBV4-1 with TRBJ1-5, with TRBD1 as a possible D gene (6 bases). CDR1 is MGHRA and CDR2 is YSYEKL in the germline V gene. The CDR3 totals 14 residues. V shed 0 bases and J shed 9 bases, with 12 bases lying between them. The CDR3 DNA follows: TGCGCCAGCAGCCAAGATCGAACCAGGGGGCCCCAGCATTTT. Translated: CASSQDRTRGPQHF.

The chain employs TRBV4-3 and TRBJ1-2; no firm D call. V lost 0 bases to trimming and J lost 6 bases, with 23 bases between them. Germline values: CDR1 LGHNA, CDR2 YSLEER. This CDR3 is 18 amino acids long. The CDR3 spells CASSQEGWAQYPLNGYTF. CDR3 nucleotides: TGCGCCAGCAGCCAAGAAGGGTGGGCCCAGTACCCACTCAATGGCTACACCTTC.

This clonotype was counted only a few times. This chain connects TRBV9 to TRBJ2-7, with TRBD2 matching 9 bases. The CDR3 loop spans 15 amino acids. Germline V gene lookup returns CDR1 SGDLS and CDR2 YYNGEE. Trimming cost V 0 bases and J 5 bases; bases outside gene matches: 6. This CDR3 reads CASSVEGLALDEQYF. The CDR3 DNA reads TGTGCCAGCAGCGTAGAGGGACTAGCACTGGACGAGCAGTACTTC.

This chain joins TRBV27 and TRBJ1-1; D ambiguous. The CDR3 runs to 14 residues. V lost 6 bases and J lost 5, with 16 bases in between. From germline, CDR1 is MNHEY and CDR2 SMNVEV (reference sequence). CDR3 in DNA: TGTGCCAGCAGCTTCGGACCCGGGTGGACTGAAGCTTTCTTT. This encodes CASSFGPGWTEAFF.

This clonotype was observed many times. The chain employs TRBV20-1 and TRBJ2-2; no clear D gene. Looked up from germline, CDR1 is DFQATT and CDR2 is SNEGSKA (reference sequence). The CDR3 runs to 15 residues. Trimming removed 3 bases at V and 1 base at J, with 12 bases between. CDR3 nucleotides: TGCAGTGCTAGGATAGGGTACAAGAACACCGGGGAGCTGTTTTTT. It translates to CSARIGYKNTGELFF.

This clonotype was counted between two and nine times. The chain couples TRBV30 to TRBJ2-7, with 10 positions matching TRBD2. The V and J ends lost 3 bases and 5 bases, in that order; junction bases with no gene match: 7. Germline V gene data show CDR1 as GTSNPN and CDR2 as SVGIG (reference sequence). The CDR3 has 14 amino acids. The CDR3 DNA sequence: TGTGCCTGGAGACGTAGCGGGAGGATAAACGAGCAGTACTTC. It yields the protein CAWRRSGRINEQYF.

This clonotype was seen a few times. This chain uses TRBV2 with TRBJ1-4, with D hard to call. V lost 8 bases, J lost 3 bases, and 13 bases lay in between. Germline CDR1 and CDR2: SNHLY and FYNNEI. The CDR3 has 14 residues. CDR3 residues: CASDDPDPNEKLFF. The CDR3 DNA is TGTGCCAGCGATGACCCGGACCCTAATGAAAAACTGTTTTTT.

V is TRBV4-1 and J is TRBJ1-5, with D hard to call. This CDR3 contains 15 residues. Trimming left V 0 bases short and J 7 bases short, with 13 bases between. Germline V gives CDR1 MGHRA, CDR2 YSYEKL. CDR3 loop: CASSQDLGISQPQHF. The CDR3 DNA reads TGCGCCAGCAGCCAAGATTTGGGGATTTCGCAGCCCCAGCATTTT.

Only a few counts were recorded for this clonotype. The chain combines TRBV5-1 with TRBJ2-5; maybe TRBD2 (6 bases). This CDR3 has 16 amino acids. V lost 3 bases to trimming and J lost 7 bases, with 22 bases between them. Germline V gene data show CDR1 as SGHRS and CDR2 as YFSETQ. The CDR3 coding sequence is TGCGCCAGCAGCTCCGCCGGGGCTACCCGGAGGGGGACCCAGTACTTC. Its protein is CASSSAGATRRGTQYF.

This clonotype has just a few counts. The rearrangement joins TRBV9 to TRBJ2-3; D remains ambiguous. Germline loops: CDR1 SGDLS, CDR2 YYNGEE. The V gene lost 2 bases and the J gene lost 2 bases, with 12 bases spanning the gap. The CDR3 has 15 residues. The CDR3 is CASSVSGSHTDTQYF. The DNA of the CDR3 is TGTGCCAGCAGCGTTTCGGGCTCCCACACAGATACGCAGTATTTT.

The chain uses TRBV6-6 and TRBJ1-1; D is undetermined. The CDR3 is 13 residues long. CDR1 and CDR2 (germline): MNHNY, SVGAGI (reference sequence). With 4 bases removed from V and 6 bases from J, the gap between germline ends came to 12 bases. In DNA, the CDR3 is TGTGCCAGCAGTTCGGGGAACTACGCTGAAGCTTTCTTT. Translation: CASSSGNYAEAFF.

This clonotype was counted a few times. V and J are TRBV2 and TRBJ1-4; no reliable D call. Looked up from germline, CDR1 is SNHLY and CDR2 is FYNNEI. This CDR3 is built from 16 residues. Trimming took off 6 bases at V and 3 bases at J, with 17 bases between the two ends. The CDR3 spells CASRVDTGAPNEKLFF. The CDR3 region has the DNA TGTGCCAGCAGGGTAGACACGGGCGCTCCTAATGAAAAACTGTTTTTT.

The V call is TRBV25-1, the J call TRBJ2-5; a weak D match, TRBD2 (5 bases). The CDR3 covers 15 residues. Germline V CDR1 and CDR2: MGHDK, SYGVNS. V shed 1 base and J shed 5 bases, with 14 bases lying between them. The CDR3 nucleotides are TGTGCCAGCAGTGAATCCGGGGTTCTAGGGGAGACCCAGTACTTC. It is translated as CASSESGVLGETQYF.

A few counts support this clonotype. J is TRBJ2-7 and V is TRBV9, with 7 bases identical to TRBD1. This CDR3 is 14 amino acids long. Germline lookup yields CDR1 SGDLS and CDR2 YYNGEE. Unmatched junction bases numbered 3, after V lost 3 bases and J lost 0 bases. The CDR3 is CASSGGTDSYEQYF. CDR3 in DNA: TGTGCCAGCAGCGGGGGGACAGACTCCTACGAGCAGTACTTC.

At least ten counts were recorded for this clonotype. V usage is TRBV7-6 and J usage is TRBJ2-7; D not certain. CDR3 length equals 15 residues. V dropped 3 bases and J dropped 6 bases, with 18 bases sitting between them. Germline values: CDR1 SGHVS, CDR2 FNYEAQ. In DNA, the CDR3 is TGTGCCAGCAGCTTGCGCTCCGACTCCCTCGGCGAGCAGTACTTC. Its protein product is CASSLRSDSLGEQYF.

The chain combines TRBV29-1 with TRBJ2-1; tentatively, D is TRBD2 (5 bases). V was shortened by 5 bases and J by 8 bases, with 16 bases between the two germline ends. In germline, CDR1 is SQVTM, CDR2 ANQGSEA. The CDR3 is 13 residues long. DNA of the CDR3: TGCAGCGTTATCGAGGCGGGCGGCGATGAGCAGTTCTTC. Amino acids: CSVIEAGGDEQFF.

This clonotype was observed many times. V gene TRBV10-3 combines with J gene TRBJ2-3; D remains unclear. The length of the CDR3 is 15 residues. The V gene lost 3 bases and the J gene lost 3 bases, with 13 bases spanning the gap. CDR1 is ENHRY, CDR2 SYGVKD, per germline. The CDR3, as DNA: TGTGCCATCAGTGACGGCACCACGGCGACAGATACGCAGTATTTT. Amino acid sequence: CAISDGTTATDTQYF.

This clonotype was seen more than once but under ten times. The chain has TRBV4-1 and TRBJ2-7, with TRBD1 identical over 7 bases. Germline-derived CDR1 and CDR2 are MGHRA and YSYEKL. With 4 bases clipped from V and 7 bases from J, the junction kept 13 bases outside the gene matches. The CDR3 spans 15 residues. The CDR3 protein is CASSPPLQGTEEQYF. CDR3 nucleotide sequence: TGCGCCAGCAGCCCCCCCCTACAGGGGACGGAAGAGCAGTACTTC.

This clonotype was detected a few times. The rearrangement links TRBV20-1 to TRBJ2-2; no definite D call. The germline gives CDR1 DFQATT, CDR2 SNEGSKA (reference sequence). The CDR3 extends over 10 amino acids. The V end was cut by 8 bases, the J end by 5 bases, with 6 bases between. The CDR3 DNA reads TGCAGTCGTCGGACCGGGGAGCTGTTTTTT. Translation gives CSRRTGELFF.

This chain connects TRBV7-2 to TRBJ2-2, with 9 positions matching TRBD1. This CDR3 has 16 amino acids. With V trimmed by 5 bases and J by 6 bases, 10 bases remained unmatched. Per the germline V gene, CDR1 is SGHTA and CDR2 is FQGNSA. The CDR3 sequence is CASSPRTGAGPGELFF. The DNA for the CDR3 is TGTGCCAGCAGCCCACGGACAGGGGCGGGTCCCGGGGAGCTGTTTTTT.

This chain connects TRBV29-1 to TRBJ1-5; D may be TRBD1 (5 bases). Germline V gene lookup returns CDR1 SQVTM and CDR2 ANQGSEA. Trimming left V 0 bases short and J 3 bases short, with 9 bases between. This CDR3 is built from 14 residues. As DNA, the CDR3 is TGCAGCGTTGAAGAAACAGGCCCCAATCAGCCCCAGCATTTT. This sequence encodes CSVEETGPNQPQHF.

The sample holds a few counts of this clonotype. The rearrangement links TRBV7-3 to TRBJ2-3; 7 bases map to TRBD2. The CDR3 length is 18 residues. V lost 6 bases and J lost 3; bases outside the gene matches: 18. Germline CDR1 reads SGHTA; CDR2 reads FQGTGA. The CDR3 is CASSVLAMDDLRTDTQYF. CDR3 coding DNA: TGTGCCAGCAGTGTACTAGCGATGGACGATTTAAGGACAGATACGCAGTATTTT. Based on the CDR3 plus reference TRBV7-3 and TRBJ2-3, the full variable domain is GAGVSQTPSNKVTEKGKYVELRCDPISGHTALYWYRQSLGQGPEFLIYFQGTGAADDSGLPNDRFFAVRPEGSVSTLKIQRTERGDSAVYLCASSVLAMDDLRTDTQYFGPGTRLTVL.

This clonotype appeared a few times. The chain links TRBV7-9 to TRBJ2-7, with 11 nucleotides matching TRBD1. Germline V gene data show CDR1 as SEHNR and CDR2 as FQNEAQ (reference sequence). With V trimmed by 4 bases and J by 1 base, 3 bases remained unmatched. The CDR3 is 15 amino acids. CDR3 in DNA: TGTGCCAGCAGCTCGGGACAGGGGGATTCCTACGAGCAGTACTTC. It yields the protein CASSSGQGDSYEQYF.

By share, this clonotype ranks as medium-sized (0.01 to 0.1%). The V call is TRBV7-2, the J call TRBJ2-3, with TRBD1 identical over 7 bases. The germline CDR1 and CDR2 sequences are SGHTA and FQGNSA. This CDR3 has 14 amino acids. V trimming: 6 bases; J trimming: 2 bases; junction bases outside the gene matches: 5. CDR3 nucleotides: TGTGCCAGCAGATTGACAGGGCACACAGATACGCAGTATTTT. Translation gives CASRLTGHTDTQYF.

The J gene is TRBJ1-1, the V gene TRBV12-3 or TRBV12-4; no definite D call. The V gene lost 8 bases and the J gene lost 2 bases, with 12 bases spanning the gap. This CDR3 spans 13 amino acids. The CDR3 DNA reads TGTGCCAGCGGGTGGTGGGCAAACACTGAAGCTTTCTTT. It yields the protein CASGWWANTEAFF.